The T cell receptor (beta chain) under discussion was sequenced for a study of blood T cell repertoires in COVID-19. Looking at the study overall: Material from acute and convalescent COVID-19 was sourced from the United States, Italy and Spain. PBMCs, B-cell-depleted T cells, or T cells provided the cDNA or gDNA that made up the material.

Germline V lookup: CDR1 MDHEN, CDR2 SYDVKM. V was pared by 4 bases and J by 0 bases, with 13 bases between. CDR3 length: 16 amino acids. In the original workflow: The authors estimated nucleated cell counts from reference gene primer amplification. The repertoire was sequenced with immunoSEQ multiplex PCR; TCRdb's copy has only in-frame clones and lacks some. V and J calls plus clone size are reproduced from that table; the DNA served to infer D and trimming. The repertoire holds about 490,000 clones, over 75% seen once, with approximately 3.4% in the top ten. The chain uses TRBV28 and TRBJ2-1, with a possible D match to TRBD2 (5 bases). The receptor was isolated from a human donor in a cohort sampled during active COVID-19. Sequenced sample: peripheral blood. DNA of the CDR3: TGTGCCAGCAGTTCCGCATGGGAGAGCTCCTACAATGAGCAGTTCTTC. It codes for CASSSAWESSYNEQFF.